The clone carrying this T cell receptor beta chain was seen ten or more times. This sample was included in a study of response to subunit inactivated influenza vaccine. Germline CDR1 reads MNHEY; CDR2 reads SVGAGI. The CDR3 runs to 15 residues. Deletions cut 2 bases from V and 4 bases from J, with 12 bases between. TCRdb fed the RT-PCR reads into MiXCR, producing one record per CDR3 protein. The data hold 490,000 or so distinct CDR3 sequences, with roughly 8.2% observed a single time. The sequencing used PBMCs from blood, collected 23 to 25 months after vaccination. The origin of this receptor is a man aged 50 to 69 who received an inactivated influenza vaccine. The genes are TRBV6-5 and TRBJ2-1; TRBD2 might be the D (6 bases). The CDR3 region has the DNA TGTGCCAGCAGTTACCCCCGAGGAGGGTACAATGAGCAGTTCTTC. It yields the protein CASSYPRGGYNEQFF.